This T cell receptor beta chain was observed in a study of blood T cell repertoires in COVID-19. Background on the study: PBMCs, B-cell-depleted T cells, or T cells were the source of the cDNA or gDNA that made up the material.

Trimming at V came to 5 bases and at J to 0 bases, leaving 5 bases not matched to a gene. The CDR3 totals 16 residues. The germline CDR1 and CDR2 sequences are SGDLS and YYNGEE. The table came from immunoSEQ multiplex PCR; TCRdb's copy has only in-frame clones and leaves some out. The table records 270,000 or so clones, around four fifths of them present only once. This TCR derives from a woman aged 45-60 years who had recovered from COVID-19. This sequence joins TRBV9 and TRBJ2-6; 7 bases match TRBD1. Sequencing was performed on peripheral blood. This chain's CDR3 is CASRGQSDSGANVLTF. The CDR3 DNA is TGTGCCAGCAGGGGACAGTCCGACTCTGGGGCCAACGTCCTGACTTTC.